This T cell receptor (beta chain) was sequenced for a study of T cell responses to AZD1222 COVID-19 vaccine (TCRdb year 2021). Some background on the complete study: TCR sequencing covered 233 trial participants: nearly 210 given two doses of AZD1222 and approximately 26 given two doses of MenACWY control vaccine. Enrollment into the trials was organized by age into subgroups of 18-55, 56-69 and 70-plus years, and those subgroups contained about 150, 27 and 61 TCR-sequenced participants, respectively. Overall study outcomes, separate from this receptor: Participants were mostly white British, with more females than males. The authors suggested clonal diversity may have been underestimated. Because no day 14 peak-response samples were available, repertoires were characterized only after the peak T cell response. The 56-69-year group was small, and its depth increase did not reach significance, likely because of low power. After two AZD1222 doses, spike-specific TCR breadth and depth were significantly higher than at day 0 and than in MenACWY recipients. Nearly half of unique spike-specific TCRs reportedly recognized epitopes outside regions mutated in the B.1.351 and B.1.1.7 variants. The vaccine-associated CD4 TCRs covered the entire spike protein, and the dominant responses fell in regions 160-218 and 743-854. Conclusions about previously exposed vaccinees are limited because only five to seven AZD1222 recipients were SARS-CoV-2 seropositive at baseline.

The sample's time point label, decoded: about 28 days (+/-7) after the second vaccine dose. AZD1222 recipients given second doses at about 4 weeks or at about 12 weeks were pooled, since spike-specific TCR depth and breadth were not found to differ between the two schedules. Samples from vaccinated people were obtained from the UK trials COV001 and COV002, which included a single-blind randomized controlled phase 2/3 trial of AZD1222 (ChAdOx1 nCoV-19) in healthy adults. For TCRbeta chain sequencing, PBMC samples from trial participants were taken at day 0 and at day 28 after the second dose. The CDR3 regions of human TCRbeta chains were analyzed by immunosequencing. Per the original workflow: Repertoire TCRs were checked for matches against a reference library of SARS-CoV-2-specific TCRs that had been generated using the MIRA antigen-specificity platform. Breadth meant the fraction of unique TCRs that were SARS-CoV-2-associated, whereas depth meant the fraction of total T cells that were SARS-CoV-2-associated. Using the MIRA data, each spike-specific TCR was mapped to the spike region that the TCR reacts to and placed in a CD4 or CD8 class. Log10-transformed breadth and depth values were compared by one-way ANOVA with Sidak's multiple comparisons tests. Entries here come from immuneACCESS through TCRdb and include only in-frame sequences with V and J called. Some clones fail to appear in such tables; in the studies checked, an unresolved V gene covers under half of the shortfall, and the cause of the remainder is unknown. V, J and clone size are those of that table, while D and trimming were read from the DNA. Counted in this sample were around 110,000 clones; roughly nine tenths of them appeared once. Clones ranked in the top ten supply 4.5% to 5.5% of the sample.

With respect to this clone: The clone's antigen remains unknown. No much larger clone exists at a distance of one base, and base qualities are not known.

Relative to germline, V is missing 6 bases and J is missing 1 base, with 6 bases of the junction outside any gene match. Measured from the cysteine to the phenylalanine, the CDR3 is 16 residues long. Only CDR3 DNA is held: 48 bases, read in frame from base 1. Looking up the germline V gene (reference sequence) yields CDR1 SEHNR and CDR2 FQNEAQ. This specimen was peripheral blood, taken 28 days after the second AZD1222 dose. This chain joins TRBV7-9 to TRBJ2-1; 10 central bases correspond to TRBD2. The source is an adult who received the AZD1222 COVID-19 vaccine. The nucleotide sequence reads TGTGCCAGCAGTAGCGGGGGGCACCCTTCCTACAATGAGCAGTTCTTC. Its protein reads: CASSSGGHPSYNEQFF. Extended through the reference TRBV7-9 and TRBJ2-1 proteins, this CDR3 yields the full variable domain: DTGVSQNPRHKITKRGQNVTFRCDPISEHNRLYWYRQTLGQGPEFLTYFQNEAQLEKSRLLSDRFSAERPKGSFSTLEIQRTEQGDSAMYLCASSSGGHPSYNEQFFGPGTRLTVL.